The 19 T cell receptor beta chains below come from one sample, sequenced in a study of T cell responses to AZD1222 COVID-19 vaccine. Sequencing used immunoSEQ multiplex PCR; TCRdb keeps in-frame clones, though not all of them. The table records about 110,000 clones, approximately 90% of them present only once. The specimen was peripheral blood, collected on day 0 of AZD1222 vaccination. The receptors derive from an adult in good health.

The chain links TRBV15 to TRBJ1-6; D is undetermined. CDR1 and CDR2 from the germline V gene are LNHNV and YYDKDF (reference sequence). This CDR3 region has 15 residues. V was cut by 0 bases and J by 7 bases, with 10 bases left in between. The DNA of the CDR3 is TGTGCCACCAGCAGAGATCAAGCGAGGAATTCACCCCTCCACTTT. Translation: CATSRDQARNSPLHF.

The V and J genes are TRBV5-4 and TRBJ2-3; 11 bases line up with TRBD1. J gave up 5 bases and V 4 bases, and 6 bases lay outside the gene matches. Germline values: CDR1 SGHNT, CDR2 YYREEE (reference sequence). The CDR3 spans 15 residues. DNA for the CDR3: TGTGCCAGCAGCACCGGGACAGGGGGACAAGATACGCAGTATTTT. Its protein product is CASSTGTGGQDTQYF. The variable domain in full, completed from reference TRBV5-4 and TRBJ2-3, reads ETGVTQSPTHLIKTRGQQVTLRCSSQSGHNTVSWYQQALGQGPQFIFQYYREEENGRGNFPPRFSGLQFPNYSSELNVNALELDDSALYLCASSTGTGGQDTQYFGPGTRLTVL.

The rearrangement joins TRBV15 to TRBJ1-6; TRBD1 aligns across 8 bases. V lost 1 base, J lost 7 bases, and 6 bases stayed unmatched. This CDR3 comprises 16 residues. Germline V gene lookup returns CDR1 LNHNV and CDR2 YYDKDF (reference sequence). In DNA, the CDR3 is TGTGCCACCAGCAGAGGACAGGGGCAGAAGAATTCACCCCTCCACTTT. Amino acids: CATSRGQGQKNSPLHF.

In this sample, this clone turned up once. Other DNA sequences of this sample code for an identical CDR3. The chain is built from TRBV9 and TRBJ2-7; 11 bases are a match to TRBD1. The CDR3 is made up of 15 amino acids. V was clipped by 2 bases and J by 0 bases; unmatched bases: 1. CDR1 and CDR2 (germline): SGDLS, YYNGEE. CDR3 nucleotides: TGTGCCAGCAGCGTCGGACAGGGGGCCTCCTACGAGCAGTACTTC. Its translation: CASSVGQGASYEQYF.

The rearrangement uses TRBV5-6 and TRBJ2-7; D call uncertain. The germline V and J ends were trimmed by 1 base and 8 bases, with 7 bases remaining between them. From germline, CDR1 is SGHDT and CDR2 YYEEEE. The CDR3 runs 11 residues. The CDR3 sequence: CASSLSRQQYF. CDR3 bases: TGTGCCAGCAGCTTGTCGCGCCAGCAGTACTTC.

The CDR3 DNA sequence: TGTGCCTCAAAAAGGGCGGATCAGCCCCAGCATTTT. Its protein is CASKRADQPQHF. V and J are TRBV19 and TRBJ1-5; D is unclear. This CDR3 is 12 amino acids long. Trimming removed 11 bases at V and 5 bases at J, with 13 bases between. CDR1 LNHDA and CDR2 SQIVND come from the germline V gene (reference sequence).

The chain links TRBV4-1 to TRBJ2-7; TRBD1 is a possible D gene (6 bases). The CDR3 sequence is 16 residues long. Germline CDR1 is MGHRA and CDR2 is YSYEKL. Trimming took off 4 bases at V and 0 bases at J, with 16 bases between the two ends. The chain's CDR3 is CASSLNGQTSSYEQYF. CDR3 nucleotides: TGCGCCAGCAGCCTCAACGGACAGACGAGCTCCTACGAGCAGTACTTC.

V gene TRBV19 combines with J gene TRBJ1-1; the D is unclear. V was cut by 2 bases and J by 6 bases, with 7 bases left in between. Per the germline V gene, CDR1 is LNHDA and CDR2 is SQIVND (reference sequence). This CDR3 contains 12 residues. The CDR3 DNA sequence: TGTGCCAGTAGTATACCAAGCCCTGAAGCTTTCTTT. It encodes CASSIPSPEAFF. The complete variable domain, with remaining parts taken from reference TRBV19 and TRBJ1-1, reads DGGITQSPKYLFRKEGQNVTLSCEQNLNHDAMYWYRQDPGQGLRLIYYSQIVNDFQKGDIAEGYSVSREKKESFPLTVTSAQKNPTAFYLCASSIPSPEAFFGQGTRLTVV.

The CDR3 is CASSLDYTGELFF. The DNA of the CDR3 is TGTGCCAGCAGTTTGGATTACACCGGGGAGCTGTTTTTT. The chain recombines TRBV6-5 with TRBJ2-2; no definite D call. Per germline, CDR1 MNHEY and CDR2 SVGAGI. V lost 4 bases, J lost 3 bases, and 6 bases lay in between. The CDR3 consists of 13 residues.

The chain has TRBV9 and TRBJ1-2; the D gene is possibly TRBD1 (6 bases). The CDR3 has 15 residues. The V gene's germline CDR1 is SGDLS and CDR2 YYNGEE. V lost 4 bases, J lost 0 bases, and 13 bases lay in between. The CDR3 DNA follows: TGTGCCAGCAGCCAGGGGCGGAGAGCTAACTATGGCTACACCTTC. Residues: CASSQGRRANYGYTF.

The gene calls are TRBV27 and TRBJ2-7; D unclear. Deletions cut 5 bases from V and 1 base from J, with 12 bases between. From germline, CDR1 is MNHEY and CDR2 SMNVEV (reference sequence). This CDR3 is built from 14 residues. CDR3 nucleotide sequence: TGTGCCAGCAGTAGGACCAGGAGTTCCTACGAGCAGTACTTC. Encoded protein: CASSRTRSSYEQYF.

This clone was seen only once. The CDR3 nucleotides read TGTGCCAGCAGTCGGGACAGGGTTGGCGGGGAGCTGTTTTTT. This sequence encodes CASSRDRVGGELFF. This sequence joins TRBV6-5 and TRBJ2-2; 9 bases map to TRBD1. Germline V gene lookup returns CDR1 MNHEY and CDR2 SVGAGI. The CDR3 spans 14 residues. V was clipped by 5 bases and J by 7 bases; unmatched bases: 5.

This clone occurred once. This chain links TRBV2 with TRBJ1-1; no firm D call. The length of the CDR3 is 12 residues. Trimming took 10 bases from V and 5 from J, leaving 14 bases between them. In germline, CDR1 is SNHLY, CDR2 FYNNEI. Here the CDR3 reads CATSLGRTEAFF. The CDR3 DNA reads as TGTGCCACTTCACTGGGAAGGACTGAAGCTTTCTTT.

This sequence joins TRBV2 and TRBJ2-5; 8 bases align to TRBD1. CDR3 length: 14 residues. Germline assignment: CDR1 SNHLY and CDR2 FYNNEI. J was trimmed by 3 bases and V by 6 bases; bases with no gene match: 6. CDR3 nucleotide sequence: TGTGCCAGCAGGATGGACAGGGCTGAAGAGACCCAGTACTTC. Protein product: CASRMDRAEETQYF.

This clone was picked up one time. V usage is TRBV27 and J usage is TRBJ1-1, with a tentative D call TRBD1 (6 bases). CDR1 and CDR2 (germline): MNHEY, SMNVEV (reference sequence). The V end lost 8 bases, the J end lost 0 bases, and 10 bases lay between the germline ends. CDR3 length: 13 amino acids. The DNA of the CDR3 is TGTGCCAGCTGGGGGGCTTTGAACACTGAAGCTTTCTTT. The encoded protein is CASWGALNTEAFF.

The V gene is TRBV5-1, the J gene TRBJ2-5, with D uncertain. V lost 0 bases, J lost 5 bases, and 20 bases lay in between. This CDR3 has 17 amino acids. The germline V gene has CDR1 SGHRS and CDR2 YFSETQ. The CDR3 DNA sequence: TGCGCCAGCAGCTTGGCCTCAGTAGGTCCGTATGGGGAGACCCAGTACTTC. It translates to CASSLASVGPYGETQYF.

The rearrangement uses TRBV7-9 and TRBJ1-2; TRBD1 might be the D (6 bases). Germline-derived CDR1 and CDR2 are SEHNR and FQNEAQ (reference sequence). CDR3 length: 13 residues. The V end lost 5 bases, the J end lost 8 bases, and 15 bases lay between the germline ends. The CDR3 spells CASSTGTGRGYTF. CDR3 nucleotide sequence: TGTGCCAGCAGCACAGGGACCGGCAGGGGCTACACCTTC.

CDR3 amino acids: CASSGGLAANTGELFF. The CDR3 region has the DNA TGTGCCAGCAGCGGGGGACTAGCGGCGAACACCGGGGAGCTGTTTTTT. V and J are TRBV7-6 and TRBJ2-2; 11 bases are a match to TRBD2. CDR1 is SGHVS, CDR2 FNYEAQ, per germline. Trimming removed 5 bases from V and 0 bases from J; junction bases left unmatched: 2. This CDR3 has 16 residues.

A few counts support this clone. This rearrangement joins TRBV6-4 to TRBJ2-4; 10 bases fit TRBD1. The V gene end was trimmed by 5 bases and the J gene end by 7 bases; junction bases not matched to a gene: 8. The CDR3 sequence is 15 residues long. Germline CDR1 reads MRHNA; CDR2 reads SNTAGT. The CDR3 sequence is CASSRTGGEGNIQYF. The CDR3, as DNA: TGTGCCAGCAGTAGGACAGGGGGGGAAGGGAACATTCAGTACTTC.